This entry is about one T cell receptor beta chain. Its target is unknown. This may be a read error: a much more frequent sequence differs by one nucleotide. This sample is part of a study of T cells in Graves' hyperthyroidism and ophthalmopathy. General study points: The majority of expanded thyroid clonotypes above 0.001 also appeared in blood.

Amplification of TCR beta CDR3 regions used RNA as the template. Primed by the HTBI set, a first-round RT-PCR was run on the TCR CDR3. TCRdb re-analysed the multiplex PCR reads in MiXCR, keeping a single row per CDR3 protein. Of 350,000 or so distinct CDR3 sequences listed, about a sixth are singletons. Orbital computed tomography and thyroid ultrasound, together with serum TRAb and thyroxine and clinical symptoms, were used for diagnoses. Fresh 10 ml peripheral blood yielded PBMCs. The sequenced sample was blood. This TCR was sampled from a middle-aged woman with Graves' ophthalmopathy.

The CDR3 DNA reads as TGTGCCAGCAGTGCGGGACCCTACAATGAGCAGTTCTTC. Protein: CASSAGPYNEQFF. The chain links TRBV6-1 to TRBJ2-1; D tentatively fits TRBD1 or TRBD2 (5 bases each). Per the germline V gene, CDR1 is MNHNS and CDR2 is SASEGT. The CDR3 is made up of 13 amino acids. Between the trimmed V and J ends, which lost 4 bases and 2 bases, there was a span of 6 bases.